The 32 T cell receptor beta chains below come from one sample, sequenced in a study of shared clonotypes between healthy human individuals. Measured with immunoSEQ multiplex PCR; TCRdb has only the in-frame clones, and not every one. The sample consists of 1.5 million to 2.5 million clones, around 96% of them appearing once. The naive CD8 subset, CD45RO-negative cells positively selected for CCR7, excluded terminally differentiated effector memory CD45RA+ cells. The sequencing input was naive CD8+ T cells sorted from blood. These receptors all stem from a man between 18 and 29 years old in good health.

The rearrangement uses TRBV4-1 and TRBJ1-5; D may be TRBD1 (6 bases). The CDR3 length is 15 residues. V was clipped by 1 base and J by 2 bases, with 9 bases between them. Germline V gene sequence: CDR1 MGHRA, CDR2 YSYEKL. The CDR3 spells CASSQVGHGNQPQHF. DNA of the CDR3: TGCGCCAGCAGCCAAGTGGGACACGGCAATCAGCCCCAGCATTTT.

This CDR3 reads CASTLGGTAQFF. DNA for the CDR3: TGTGCCAGCACCCTGGGGGGGACAGCGCAGTTCTTC. The rearrangement uses TRBV2 and TRBJ2-1; either TRBD1 or TRBD2 may supply D (7 bases each). The CDR3 extends over 12 amino acids. Deletions cut 7 bases from V and 12 bases from J, with 16 bases between. Looked up from germline, CDR1 is SNHLY and CDR2 is FYNNEI. The variable domain in full, completed from reference TRBV2 and TRBJ2-1, reads EPEVTQTPSHQVTQMGQEVILRCVPISNHLYFYWYRQILGQKVEFLVSFYNNEISEKSEIFDDQFSVERPDGSNFTLKIRSTKLEDSAMYFCASTLGGTAQFFGPGTRLTVL.

The V and J genes are TRBV18 and TRBJ2-1; perhaps TRBD1 as D (5 bases). Germline V gene data show CDR1 as KGHSH and CDR2 as LQKENI. This CDR3 spans 13 amino acids. Trimming left V 4 bases short and J 4 bases short, with 8 bases between. CDR3 protein: CASSLGRYNEQFF. The CDR3 DNA is TGTGCCAGCTCACTGGGGCGGTACAATGAGCAGTTCTTC.

The chain couples TRBV14 to TRBJ1-1; 8 positions agree with TRBD1. Germline trimming cut 5 bases from V and 1 base from J; bases unmatched to any gene: 6. The CDR3 spans 15 residues. Per germline, CDR1 SGHDN and CDR2 FVKESK. The CDR3 loop is CASSITGGWNTEAFF. The CDR3, as DNA: TGTGCCAGCAGCATTACAGGGGGATGGAACACTGAAGCTTTCTTT.

Notes on this clone: This sample also contains other DNA sequences that code for the same CDR3. The V call is TRBV27, the J call TRBJ2-7; D is perhaps TRBD2 (5 bases). Deletions cut 0 bases from V and 5 bases from J, with 8 bases between. The CDR3 runs 13 residues. Germline V gene sequence: CDR1 MNHEY, CDR2 SMNVEV (reference sequence). For the CDR3, the DNA is TGTGCCAGCAGTTTATCGAGGACTCACGAGCAGTACTTC. It specifies CASSLSRTHEQYF.

This chain uses TRBV6-1 with TRBJ2-1; 11 bases map to TRBD2. The CDR3 runs 15 residues. With 6 bases clipped from V and 9 bases from J, the junction kept 10 bases outside the gene matches. Germline V lookup: CDR1 MNHNS, CDR2 SASEGT. The CDR3 spells CASRELAGGYAEQFF. The CDR3 nucleotides read TGTGCCAGCAGAGAGTTAGCGGGAGGGTACGCTGAGCAGTTCTTC.

The CDR3 here is CAISGAGLLDTQYF. As DNA, the CDR3 is TGTGCCATCAGTGGAGCAGGGTTATTGGATACGCAGTATTTT. This chain joins TRBV10-3 and TRBJ2-3; possible D gene TRBD1, 5 bases. The CDR3 runs 14 residues. Germline CDR1 ENHRY, CDR2 SYGVKD. V shed 4 bases and J shed 6 bases, with 14 bases lying between them.

This chain joins TRBV7-9 and TRBJ2-1, with D unresolved. The V gene lost 5 bases and the J gene lost 3 bases, with 5 bases spanning the gap. This CDR3 region has 12 residues. Germline V lookup: CDR1 SEHNR, CDR2 FQNEAQ (reference sequence). CDR3: CASSHIYNEQFF. The CDR3 bases are TGTGCCAGCAGCCACATCTACAATGAGCAGTTCTTC.

The chain joins TRBV7-9 to TRBJ2-7; 9 bases align to TRBD1. V trimming: 4 bases; J trimming: 5 bases; junction bases outside the gene matches: 6. This CDR3 contains 14 residues. Germline CDR1 is SEHNR and CDR2 is FQNEAQ (reference sequence). CDR3 sequence: CASSSGTGIHEQYF. In DNA form, the CDR3 reads TGTGCCAGCAGCTCCGGGACAGGGATCCACGAGCAGTACTTC.

The chain links TRBV18 to TRBJ2-7, with 8 bases matching TRBD2. The V gene's germline CDR1 is KGHSH and CDR2 LQKENI. The CDR3 has 13 residues. V lost 6 bases to trimming and J lost 6 bases; unmatched junction nucleotides: 7. Written as DNA, the CDR3 is TGTGCCAGCTCGTCCGGGACTAGTACCGAGCAGTACTTC. Protein sequence: CASSSGTSTEQYF.

This chain uses TRBV7-9 with TRBJ2-1; 8 nucleotides match TRBD2. Trimming cost V 5 bases and J 4 bases; bases outside gene matches: 10. Germline CDR1 is SEHNR and CDR2 is FQNEAQ (reference sequence). The CDR3 contains 16 residues. The CDR3 spells CASSPGDIAGYNEQFF. The CDR3 nucleotides read TGTGCCAGCAGCCCAGGGGATATAGCGGGGTACAATGAGCAGTTCTTC.

The chain joins TRBV10-3 to TRBJ2-7, with 8 bases matching TRBD1. J gave up 3 bases and V 0 bases, and 7 bases lay outside the gene matches. The CDR3 totals 16 residues. CDR1 and CDR2 from the germline V gene are ENHRY and SYGVKD. CDR3 bases: TGTGCCATCAGTGAGTCGGAGCAGGGGGCCGGCTACGAGCAGTACTTC. This codes for CAISESEQGAGYEQYF.

The chain couples TRBV9 to TRBJ2-1, with TRBD2 as a possible D gene (6 bases). Germline values: CDR1 SGDLS, CDR2 YYNGEE. V was cut by 0 bases and J by 6 bases, with 10 bases left in between. The CDR3 covers 14 residues. The CDR3 nucleotides are TGTGCCAGCAGCGTAGCGGGAGAGTTCAATGAGCAGTTCTTC. Its translation is CASSVAGEFNEQFF.

The chain uses TRBV6-5 and TRBJ2-1; 16 nucleotides line up with TRBD2. The CDR3 is 14 residues long. V lost 7 bases and J lost 8; bases outside the gene matches: 2. The germline CDR1 and CDR2 sequences are MNHEY and SVGAGI. The CDR3 DNA is TGTGCCAGCACAGGGACTAGCGGGAGGGATGAGCAGTTCTTC. This encodes CASTGTSGRDEQFF.

The CDR3 DNA sequence: TGTGCCAGCAGTGAATATAGTGGGCCCGTCCGGAGCAATCAGCCCCAGCATTTT. It codes for CASSEYSGPVRSNQPQHF. This rearrangement joins TRBV25-1 to TRBJ1-5, with D unclear. The germline CDR1 and CDR2 sequences are MGHDK and SYGVNS. CDR3 length equals 18 residues. The V end lost 0 bases, the J end lost 1 base, and 16 bases lay between the germline ends. Looking up the rest from reference TRBV25-1 and TRBJ1-5 gives the full variable domain: EADIYQTPRYLVIGTGKKITLECSQTMGHDKMYWYQQDPGMELHLIHYSYGVNSTEKGDLSSESTVSRIRTEHFPLTLESARPSHTSQYLCASSEYSGPVRSNQPQHFGDGTRLSIL.

This rearrangement joins TRBV19 to TRBJ2-2; TRBD2 might be the D (5 bases). This CDR3 contains 13 residues. The germline V and J ends were trimmed by 9 bases and 5 bases, with 13 bases remaining between them. Germline V lookup: CDR1 LNHDA, CDR2 SQIVND (reference sequence). The CDR3: CASRYRGTGELFF. DNA of the CDR3: TGTGCCAGCCGCTATCGGGGTACCGGGGAGCTGTTTTTT.

The chain combines TRBV6-5 with TRBJ2-7; 9 positions match TRBD1. The V gene's germline CDR1 is MNHEY and CDR2 SVGAGI. Germline trimming cut 6 bases from V and 6 bases from J; bases unmatched to any gene: 12. The CDR3 length is 15 residues. The CDR3 region is CASSTLRDREGEQYF. In DNA form, the CDR3 reads TGTGCCAGCAGCACACTCCGGGACAGGGAGGGCGAGCAGTACTTC.

The rearrangement uses TRBV4-1 and TRBJ2-7, with D perhaps matching TRBD2 (5 bases). With 6 bases removed from V and 5 bases from J, the gap between germline ends came to 11 bases. The CDR3 covers 12 residues. Germline V lookup: CDR1 MGHRA, CDR2 YSYEKL. DNA of the CDR3: TGCGCCAGCAGTCCCACTAGGCACGAGCAGTACTTC. Translating gives CASSPTRHEQYF.

The rearrangement uses TRBV4-1 and TRBJ1-5; D ambiguous. V was trimmed by 1 base and J by 2 bases, leaving 9 bases between them. CDR3 size: 15 residues. The V gene's germline CDR1 is MGHRA and CDR2 YSYEKL. The CDR3 bases are TGCGCCAGCAGCCAAGCCCCACTCGGCAATCAGCCCCAGCATTTT. This sequence encodes CASSQAPLGNQPQHF.

The chain has TRBV6-5 and TRBJ1-6; 9 nucleotides match TRBD1. The CDR3 is 15 residues long. Germline V gene data show CDR1 as MNHEY and CDR2 as SVGAGI. J lost 0 bases, V lost 8 bases, and 2 bases had no gene match. The CDR3, as DNA: TGTGCCAGCGGACAGGGGAACTCCTATAATTCACCCCTCCACTTT. As protein: CASGQGNSYNSPLHF.

This sequence joins TRBV4-3 and TRBJ2-1; the match to TRBD2 covers 8 bases. The germline gives CDR1 LGHNA, CDR2 YSLEER. J gave up 8 bases and V 1 base, and 22 bases lay outside the gene matches. This CDR3 is built from 20 residues. This chain's CDR3 is CASSQGTAGTRGSRNDEQFF. CDR3 nucleotides: TGCGCCAGCAGCCAAGGTACCGCCGGGACTAGAGGTAGTCGGAACGATGAGCAGTTCTTC.

Only a few counts were recorded for this clone. A much larger clone lies one base from this, so it may be a read error. The sample contains more than one DNA sequence encoding this CDR3. The chain joins TRBV7-9 to TRBJ2-5; D unclear. The CDR3 runs to 11 residues. Germline V CDR1 and CDR2: SEHNR, FQNEAQ (reference sequence). Trimming left V 3 bases short and J 5 bases short, with 4 bases between. CDR3 coding DNA: TGTGCCAGCAGCTTTGGGGAGACCCAGTACTTC. It translates to CASSFGETQYF.

V and J are TRBV28 and TRBJ1-2; 9 positions match TRBD1. V gave up 5 bases and J gave up 5 bases; unmatched junction bases: 9. Germline loops: CDR1 MDHEN, CDR2 SYDVKM. The CDR3 length is 15 residues. The CDR3 DNA reads TGTGCCAGCAGTCTCACAGGGGGCGCGGGGTATGGCTACACCTTC. Its protein is CASSLTGGAGYGYTF.

As regards this clone: Additional DNA sequences in this sample encode the identical CDR3. The gene calls are TRBV5-4 and TRBJ2-7; D unresolved. Germline lookup yields CDR1 SGHNT and CDR2 YYREEE (reference sequence). The V end lost 0 bases, the J end lost 2 bases, and 6 bases lay between the germline ends. There are 13 residues in the CDR3. CDR3 loop: CASSLGNTYEQYF. CDR3 nucleotide sequence: TGTGCCAGCAGCTTGGGAAACACCTACGAGCAGTACTTC.

The chain combines TRBV4-1 with TRBJ1-1; TRBD1 might be the D (6 bases). This CDR3 is 15 amino acids long. Germline CDR1 and CDR2: MGHRA and YSYEKL. Trimming removed 0 bases at V and 5 bases at J, with 13 bases between. CDR3 nucleotides: TGCGCCAGCAGCCAAGATCATCAGGGGAGGACTGAAGCTTTCTTT. Protein: CASSQDHQGRTEAFF.

This chain uses TRBV5-5 with TRBJ2-7, with D unclear. CDR1 SGHKS and CDR2 YYEKEE come from the germline V gene (reference sequence). This CDR3 has 15 amino acids. V was cut by 0 bases and J by 2 bases, with 12 bases left in between. The CDR3 reads CASSLGDFVTYEQYF. CDR3 coding DNA: TGTGCCAGCAGCTTGGGGGATTTCGTGACCTACGAGCAGTACTTC.

This rearrangement joins TRBV13 to TRBJ1-1, with unresolved D. The V end lost 6 bases, the J end lost 11 bases, and 10 bases lay between the germline ends. Germline CDR1 is PRHDT and CDR2 is FYEKMQ (reference sequence). The CDR3 is made up of 10 amino acids. This CDR3 reads CASSQTAAFF. The CDR3 coding sequence is TGTGCCAGCAGTCAAACGGCGGCTTTCTTT.

This clone was recorded once. This sequence joins TRBV6-5 and TRBJ1-2, with D unclear. Per the germline V gene, CDR1 is MNHEY and CDR2 is SVGAGI. V gave up 0 bases and J gave up 4 bases, with 12 bases separating them. The CDR3 runs 15 residues. CDR3 in DNA: TGTGCCAGCAGTTACTCGCCACCCTTGATCTATGGCTACACCTTC. This gives the protein CASSYSPPLIYGYTF.

The V call is TRBV27, the J call TRBJ2-7, with a tentative D call TRBD1 (5 bases). The CDR3 covers 16 residues. The germline V and J ends were trimmed by 1 base and 4 bases, with 17 bases remaining between them. Germline CDR1 is MNHEY and CDR2 is SMNVEV (reference sequence). The CDR3 spells CASSLLGVDGSYEQYF. In DNA, the CDR3 is TGTGCCAGCAGTTTATTAGGGGTAGATGGATCTTACGAGCAGTACTTC.

V is TRBV4-1 and J is TRBJ1-2; 8 nucleotides match TRBD1. This CDR3 contains 19 residues. The J segment lost 1 base and the V segment lost 4 bases, leaving 17 bases of the junction unmatched. CDR1 and CDR2 (germline): MGHRA, YSYEKL. CDR3 region: CASSPISSGTGLFNYGYTF. CDR3 in DNA: TGCGCCAGCAGCCCCATCTCCTCCGGGACAGGACTTTTTAACTATGGCTACACCTTC.

The V gene is TRBV7-2, the J gene TRBJ2-1; no clear D gene. The length of the CDR3 is 14 residues. Trimming stripped 1 base from V and 3 bases from J, with 7 bases between. CDR1 and CDR2 from the germline V gene are SGHTA and FQGNSA. The CDR3 region has the DNA TGTGCCAGCAGCTTAGAAGCATTCTACAATGAGCAGTTCTTC. Its protein is CASSLEAFYNEQFF. Together with reference TRBV7-2 and TRBJ2-1, the CDR3 gives the full variable domain: GAGVSQSPSNKVTEKGKDVELRCDPISGHTALYWYRQSLGQGLEFLIYFQGNSAPDKSGLPSDRFSAERTGGSVSTLTIQRTQQEDSAVYLCASSLEAFYNEQFFGPGTRLTVL.

This chain links TRBV2 with TRBJ1-2; a possible D gene is TRBD1 (5 bases). The CDR3 sequence is 16 residues long. V lost 3 bases to trimming and J lost 3 bases, with 17 bases between them. Per germline, CDR1 SNHLY and CDR2 FYNNEI. The CDR3 DNA reads as TGTGCCAGCAGTGAGAGCTTAGGGGTGTGGGACTATGGCTACACCTTC. This gives the protein CASSESLGVWDYGYTF. Supplemented by reference TRBV2 and TRBJ1-2, the full variable domain reads EPEVTQTPSHQVTQMGQEVILRCVPISNHLYFYWYRQILGQKVEFLVSFYNNEISEKSEIFDDQFSVERPDGSNFTLKIRSTKLEDSAMYFCASSESLGVWDYGYTFGSGTRLTVV.